This T cell receptor beta chain was identified during a study of tumor-infiltrating lymphocytes in primary liver carcinoma. Study findings and constraints: Whereas tumor region pairs overlapped more, tumor-adjacent and tumor-blood pairs overlapped less.

Reverse transcription of roughly 0.45 ug total RNA with a constant-region primer produced TCR beta cDNA. TCR beta libraries came from three nested multiplex PCR rounds using slightly modified ARM-PCR. A C-beta reverse primer was combined with TRBV1-TRBV30 forward primers in the first two PCR rounds, and each round had around 10 cycles. Each CDR3 protein gets one entry after TCRdb re-called the multiplex PCR reads with MiXCR. Of 85,000 to 100,000 distinct CDR3 sequences listed, less than 75% are singletons. Germline values: CDR1 SGHAT, CDR2 FQNNGV. V lost 5 bases to trimming and J lost 6 bases; unmatched junction nucleotides: 5. The CDR3 has 14 amino acids. DNA and RNA were both co-extracted from approximately 22-30 mg of bulk tissue that had not been sorted. Comment on this clonotype: Its target is not known.

The gene calls are TRBV11-2 and TRBJ2-1; 9 bases are a match to TRBD2. This receptor was identified in a man aged 35 to 55 with primary liver carcinoma and hepatitis B virus infection. Material for sequencing was tumor-adjacent normal liver tissue. The CDR3 bases are TGTGCCAGCAGCACGCTAGCGGGGCCCAATGAGCAGTTCTTC. This codes for CASSTLAGPNEQFF.